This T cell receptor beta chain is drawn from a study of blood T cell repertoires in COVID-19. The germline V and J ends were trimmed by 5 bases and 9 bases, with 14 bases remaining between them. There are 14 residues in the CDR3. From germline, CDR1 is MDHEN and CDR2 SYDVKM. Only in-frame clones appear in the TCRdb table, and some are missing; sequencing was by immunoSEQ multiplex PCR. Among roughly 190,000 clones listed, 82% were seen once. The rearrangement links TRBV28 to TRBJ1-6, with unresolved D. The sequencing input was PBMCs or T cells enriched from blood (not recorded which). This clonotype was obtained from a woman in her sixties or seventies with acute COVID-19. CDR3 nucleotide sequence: TGTGCCAGCAGTATCCCGGAGACCAGTTCACCCCTCCACTTT. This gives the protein CASSIPETSSPLHF.